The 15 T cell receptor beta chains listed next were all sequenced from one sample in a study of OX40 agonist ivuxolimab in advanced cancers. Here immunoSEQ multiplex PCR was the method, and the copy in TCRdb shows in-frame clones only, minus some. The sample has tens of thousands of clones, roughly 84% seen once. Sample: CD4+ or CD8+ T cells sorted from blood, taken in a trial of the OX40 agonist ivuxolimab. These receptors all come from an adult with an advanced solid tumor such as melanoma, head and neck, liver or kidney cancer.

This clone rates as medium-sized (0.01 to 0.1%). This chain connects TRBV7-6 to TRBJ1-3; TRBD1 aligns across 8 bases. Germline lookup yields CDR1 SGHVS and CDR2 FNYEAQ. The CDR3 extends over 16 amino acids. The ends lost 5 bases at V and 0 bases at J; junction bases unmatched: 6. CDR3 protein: CASSSRQGLSGNTIYF. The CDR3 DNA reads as TGTGCCAGCAGCAGTCGACAGGGGCTCTCTGGAAACACCATATATTTT.

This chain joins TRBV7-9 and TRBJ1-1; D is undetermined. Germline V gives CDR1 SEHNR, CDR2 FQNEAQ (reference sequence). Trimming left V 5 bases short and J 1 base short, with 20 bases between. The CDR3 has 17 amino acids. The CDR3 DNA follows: TGTGCCAGCAGCCCCCCAATGACCCGTCTGGGGAACACTGAAGCTTTCTTT. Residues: CASSPPMTRLGNTEAFF.

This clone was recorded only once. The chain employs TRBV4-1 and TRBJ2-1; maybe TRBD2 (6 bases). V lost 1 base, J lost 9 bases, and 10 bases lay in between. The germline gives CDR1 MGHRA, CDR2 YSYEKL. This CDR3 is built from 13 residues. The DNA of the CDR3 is TGCGCCAGCAGCCAAGGTCGGGGGAGTGAGCAGTTCTTC. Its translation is CASSQGRGSEQFF.

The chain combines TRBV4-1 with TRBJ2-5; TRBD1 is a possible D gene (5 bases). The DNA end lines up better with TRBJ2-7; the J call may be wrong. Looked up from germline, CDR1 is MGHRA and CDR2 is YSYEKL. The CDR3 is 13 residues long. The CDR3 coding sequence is TGCGCCAGCAGCCAAGAGGCAGGGAACGAGCAGTACTTC. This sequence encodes CASSQEAGNEQYF.

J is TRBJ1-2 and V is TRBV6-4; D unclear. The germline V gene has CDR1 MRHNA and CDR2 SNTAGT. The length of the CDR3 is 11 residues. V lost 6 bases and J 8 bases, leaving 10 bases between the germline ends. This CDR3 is CASRRVWGYTF. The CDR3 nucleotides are TGTGCCAGCAGGCGGGTCTGGGGCTACACCTTC.

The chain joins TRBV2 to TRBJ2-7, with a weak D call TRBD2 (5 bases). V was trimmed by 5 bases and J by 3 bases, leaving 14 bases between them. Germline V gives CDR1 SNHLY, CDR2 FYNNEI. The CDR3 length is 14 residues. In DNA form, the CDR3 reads TGTGCCAGCAGTTTACATTGGGGAGACTACGAGCAGTACTTC. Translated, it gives CASSLHWGDYEQYF.

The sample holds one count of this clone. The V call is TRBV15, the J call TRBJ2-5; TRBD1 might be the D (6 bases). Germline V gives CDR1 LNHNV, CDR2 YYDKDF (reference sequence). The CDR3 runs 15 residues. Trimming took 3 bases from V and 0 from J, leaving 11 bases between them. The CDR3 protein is CATSRHTGYQETQYF. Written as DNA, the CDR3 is TGTGCCACCAGCAGGCATACAGGGTACCAAGAGACCCAGTACTTC. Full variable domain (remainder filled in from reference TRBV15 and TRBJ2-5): DAMVIQNPRYQVTQFGKPVTLSCSQTLNHNVMYWYQQKSSQAPKLLFHYYDKDFNNEADTPDNFQSRRPNTSFCFLDIRSPGLGDTAMYLCATSRHTGYQETQYFGPGTRLLVL.

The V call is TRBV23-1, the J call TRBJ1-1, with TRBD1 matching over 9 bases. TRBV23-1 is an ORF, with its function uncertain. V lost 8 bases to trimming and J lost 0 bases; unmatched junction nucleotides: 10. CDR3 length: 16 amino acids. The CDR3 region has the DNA TGCGCCAGCGATCGGACAGGGGTAGGTATGAACACTGAAGCTTTCTTT. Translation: CASDRTGVGMNTEAFF.

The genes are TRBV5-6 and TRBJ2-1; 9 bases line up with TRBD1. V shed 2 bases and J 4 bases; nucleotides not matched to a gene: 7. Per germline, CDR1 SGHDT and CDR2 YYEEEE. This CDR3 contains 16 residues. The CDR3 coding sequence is TGTGCCAGCAGCTTCTCGACAGGGGGGTTTTACAATGAGCAGTTCTTC. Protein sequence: CASSFSTGGFYNEQFF.

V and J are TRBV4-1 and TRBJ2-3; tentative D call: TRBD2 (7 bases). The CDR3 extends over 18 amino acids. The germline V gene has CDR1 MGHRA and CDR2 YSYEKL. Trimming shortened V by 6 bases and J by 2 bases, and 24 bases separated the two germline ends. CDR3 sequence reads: CASSLDGGGLFTTDTQYF. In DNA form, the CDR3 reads TGCGCCAGCAGTCTCGACGGCGGGGGCCTTTTTACCACAGATACGCAGTATTTT.

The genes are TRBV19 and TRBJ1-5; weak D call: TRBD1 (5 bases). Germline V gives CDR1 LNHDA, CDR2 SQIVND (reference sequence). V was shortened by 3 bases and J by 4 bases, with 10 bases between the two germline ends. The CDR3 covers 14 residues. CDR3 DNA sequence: TGTGCCAGTAGTATTGGGACCGATAATCAGCCCCAGCATTTT. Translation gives CASSIGTDNQPQHF.

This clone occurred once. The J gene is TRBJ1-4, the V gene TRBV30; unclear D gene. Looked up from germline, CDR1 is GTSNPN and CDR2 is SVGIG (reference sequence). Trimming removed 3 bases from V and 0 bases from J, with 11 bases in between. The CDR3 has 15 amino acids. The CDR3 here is CAWSTDTATNEKLFF. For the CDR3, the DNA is TGTGCCTGGAGCACTGACACTGCAACTAATGAAAAACTGTTTTTT.

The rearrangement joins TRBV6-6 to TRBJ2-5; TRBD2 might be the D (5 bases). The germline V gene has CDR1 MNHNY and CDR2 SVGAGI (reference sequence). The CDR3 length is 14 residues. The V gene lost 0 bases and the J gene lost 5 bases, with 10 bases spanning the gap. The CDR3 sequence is CASSYSTRQETQYF. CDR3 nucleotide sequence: TGTGCCAGCAGTTACTCAACTAGGCAGGAGACCCAGTACTTC.

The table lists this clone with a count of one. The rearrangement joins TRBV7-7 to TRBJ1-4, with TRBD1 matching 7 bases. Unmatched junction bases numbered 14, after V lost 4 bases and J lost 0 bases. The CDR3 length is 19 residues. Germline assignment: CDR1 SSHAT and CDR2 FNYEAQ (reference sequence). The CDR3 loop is CASSSLTWDRPATNEKLFF. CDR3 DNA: TGTGCCAGCAGCTCCCTGACTTGGGACAGACCAGCAACTAATGAAAAACTGTTTTTT.

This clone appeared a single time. CDR3 DNA sequence: TGTGTCAGAAGCTTATCCCCGGGACTAGCGGGGGGGCGGGGCACAGATACGCAGTATTTT. Amino acids: CVRSLSPGLAGGRGTDTQYF. V is TRBV7-5 and J is TRBJ2-3; TRBD2 is taken as the D call from the table, unchecked against the DNA. TRBV7-5 counts as a pseudogene. This CDR3 is 20 amino acids long.